This TCR beta chain was sequenced for a study of ipilimumab plus nivolumab after autologous stem cell transplantation. Across the study: Typical patient got 5 ipilimumab doses and seven to nine nivolumab doses (median).

With 3 bases removed from V and 5 bases from J, the gap between germline ends came to 7 bases. The CDR3 is made up of 13 amino acids. Per germline, CDR1 MNHNS and CDR2 SASEGT. Starting 14 to 28 days after autologous transplant, ipilimumab 1 mg/kg was given. Patients got 3 mg/kg IV nivolumab weeks 1, 4, 7, 10, then biweekly through week 26. The method was immunoSEQ multiplex PCR; TCRdb's version includes in-frame clones alone and lacks a portion of them. The repertoire holds hundreds of clones, with 60% to 80% as singletons. This TCR was recovered from a male donor with diffuse large B-cell lymphoma. Sample: PBMCs, taken in a trial of ipilimumab plus nivolumab as post-transplant consolidation. The gene calls are TRBV6-1 and TRBJ1-4, with a weak D call TRBD1 (5 bases). The CDR3 reads CASSDRENEKLFF. The DNA for the CDR3 is TGTGCCAGCAGTGACAGGGAGAATGAAAAACTGTTTTTT.